Listed below are T cell receptor beta chains from one sample, sequenced in a study of T cell changes during pregnancy in multiple sclerosis. TCRdb's copy holds only in-frame clones and misses some; the assay was immunoSEQ multiplex PCR. The sample holds about 49,000 clones; just under 95% are singletons and the top ten take 5.9%. The source was CD8+ T cells from peripheral blood mononuclear cells, collected in the first trimester of pregnancy. All receptors come from a female donor with multiple sclerosis, enrolled in a pregnancy study. Each CDR3 is given with its conserved first and last residue. D genes are given only for firm matches. Not all rows give a size; the values are once, few, many and, for expanded clones, a class.

J gene	CDR3 length	V gene	clone size	D gene	CDR3 DNA	CDR3 protein
TRBJ2-5	14	TRBV11-2	once	-	TGTGCCAGCAGCCCAATGGACAGTTTTGAGACCCAGTACTTC	CASSPMDSFETQYF
TRBJ1-2	14	TRBV19	-	TRBD1	TGTGCCAGTAGTATATGGTCAGGGGGAGAGGACTACACCTTC	CASSIWSGGEDYTF
TRBJ2-5	16	TRBV11-2	-	TRBD2	TGTGCCAGCAGATTCGAACTAGCGGGCCCTCAAGAGACCCAGTACTTC	CASRFELAGPQETQYF
TRBJ2-7	14	TRBV30	-	TRBD2	TGTGCCTGGAATGTCGGGGGAGGGACCTACGAGCAGTACTTC	CAWNVGGGTYEQYF
TRBJ1-5	15	TRBV6-1	-	TRBD1	TGTGCCAGCAGTAGCACAGGGGAGGGCAATCAGCCCCAGCATTTT	CASSSTGEGNQPQHF
TRBJ2-1	19	TRBV9	-	TRBD2	TGTGCCAGCAGCGCCGAGGGGACTAGCGGGAGCCCTGCCTACAATGAGCAGTTCTTC	CASSAEGTSGSPAYNEQFF
TRBJ2-1	18	TRBV19	-	-	TGTGCCAGTAGTATAGTTCCTCCTACAGAGAGCTCCTACAATGAGCAGTTCTTC	CASSIVPPTESSYNEQFF
TRBJ2-1	16	TRBV7-6	-	TRBD2	TGTGCCAGCAGCCCAGCGACTAGCGGGATCCACAATGAGCAGTTCTTC	CASSPATSGIHNEQFF
TRBJ1-1	14	TRBV19	-	-	TGTGCCAGTAGTATTTCAGGGTACGGCACTGAAGCTTTCTTT	CASSISGYGTEAFF
TRBJ2-2	11	TRBV5-1	few	-	TGCGCCAGCAGCTTGGGAGGGAGGCTGTTTTTT	CASSLGGRLFF
TRBJ2-1	15	TRBV29-1	-	TRBD2	TGCAGCGGCCGGACTAGCGGGAGTCTGATAGATGAGCAGTTCTTC	CSGRTSGSLIDEQFF
TRBJ2-7	14	TRBV10-3	once	-	TGTGCCATACAACCGGGACAATACTCCTACGAGCAGTACTTC	CAIQPGQYSYEQYF
TRBJ1-3	14	TRBV30	-	TRBD1	TGTGCCTGGAGAGAGACAGGGGGTGGAAACACCATATATTTT	CAWRETGGGNTIYF
TRBJ2-7	12	TRBV29-1	-	TRBD1	TGCAGCGTCCGTCGACAGGGCTCCGAGCAGTACTTC	CSVRRQGSEQYF
TRBJ2-7	15	TRBV5-4	-	-	TGTGCCAGCAGCTACGAGGGACTTATCTACTACGAGCAGTACTTC	CASSYEGLIYYEQYF
TRBJ2-5	15	TRBV9	-	-	TGTGCCAGCAGCGTAGCACAGGGAGCCGAAGAGACCCAGTACTTC	CASSVAQGAEETQYF
TRBJ1-1	11	TRBV25-1	-	-	TGTGCCAGCAGTCAGTACACTGAAGCTTTCTTT	CASSQYTEAFF
TRBJ1-2	12	TRBV7-9	-	-	TGTGCCAGCAGCCCGCCGGACAGCCGCTACACCTTC	CASSPPDSRYTF
TRBJ1-1	15	TRBV4-1	-	-	TGCGCCAGCAGCCCTGAGGACAGATGGAACACTGAAGCTTTCTTT	CASSPEDRWNTEAFF
TRBJ1-1	15	TRBV11-2	-	-	TGTGCCAGCAGCCCCGGGGGGGGCGGGAACACTGAAGCTTTCTTT	CASSPGGGGNTEAFF
TRBJ1-1	13	TRBV7-2	once	-	TGTGCCAGCAGCTTTCAGGGCGGATTTGAAGCTTTCTTT	CASSFQGGFEAFF
TRBJ2-3	15	TRBV6-5	once	TRBD2	TGTGCCAGCAGTTACGGGGCGGGAGGCCCAGATACGCAGTATTTT	CASSYGAGGPDTQYF
TRBJ1-3	14	TRBV4-1	-	-	TGCGCCAGCAGCCATCCTCTTTTGCGGAACACCATATATTTT	CASSHPLLRNTIYF
TRBJ2-7	13	TRBV5-5	-	-	TGTGCCAGCAGCAGGGCAGGGACCTACGAGCAGTACTTC	CASSRAGTYEQYF
TRBJ2-7	13	TRBV11-2	-	TRBD1	TGTGCCAGCAGCCAGACAGGGTCCTACGAGCAGTACTTC	CASSQTGSYEQYF